This entry is about one TCR beta chain. Its antigen is still unknown. Steroid-refractory graft-versus-host disease after allogeneic hematopoietic cell transplant qualified adults for prospective research-autopsy enrollment. The data originate from a study of tissue T cells after allogeneic stem cell transplantation. Study results and caveats: Some tissue clones might be persisting host cells; their alloreactivity or antigen specificity was not determined.

The protocol was immunoSEQ multiplex PCR, while the TCRdb copy is restricted to in-frame clones and leaves out a portion. The sample has a few thousand clones; approximately 71% are singletons. This CDR3 region has 11 residues. V lost 3 bases and J lost 2, with 4 bases in between. Germline loops: CDR1 DFQATT, CDR2 SNEGSKA (reference sequence). The V and J genes are TRBV20-1 and TRBJ2-5; D unclear. The TCR comes from a male patient aged 60 or older with steroid-refractory graft-versus-host disease after an allogeneic stem cell transplant. Some T cells may be provided by the graft donor. The sample here was small intestine tissue, taken at autopsy. CDR3 sequence: CSASRQETQYF. CDR3 DNA sequence: TGCAGTGCTAGCAGACAAGAGACCCAGTACTTC.